The present T cell receptor beta chain was sequenced within a study of T cells expressing NK-cell markers. TCRdb reprocessed the 5' RACE reads; each CDR3 protein has one entry and no DNA is given. The ten top clones account for approximately 3.5%, within a sample of 550,000 to 600,000 distinct CDR3 sequences. This CDR3 has 14 residues. Germline V gives CDR1 DFQATT, CDR2 SNEGSKA (reference sequence). The TCR was taken from a man aged 18 to 29 in good health. The sequenced sample was blood T cells: a sorted CD56 or NKG2C T cell subset, CD4+ or CD8+ T cells, or bulk PBMC T cells (not recorded which). V gene TRBV20-1 combines with J gene TRBJ2-5; lacking DNA, the TRBD1 call made by TCRdb goes unchecked. The CDR3 here is CSARDQQGWETQYF.